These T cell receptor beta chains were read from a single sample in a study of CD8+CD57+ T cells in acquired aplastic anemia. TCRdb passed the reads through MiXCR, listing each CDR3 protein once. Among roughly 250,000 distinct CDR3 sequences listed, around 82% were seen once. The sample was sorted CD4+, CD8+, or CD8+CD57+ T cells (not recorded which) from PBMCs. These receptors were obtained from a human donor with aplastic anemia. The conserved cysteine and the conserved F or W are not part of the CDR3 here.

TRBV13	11	ASSAGGVHEQF
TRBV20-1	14	SARDRVAGEVDTQY
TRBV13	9	ASSLNYGYT
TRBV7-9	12	ATSPGTGEDTHT
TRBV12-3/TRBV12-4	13	ASSLGQSLSNEQY
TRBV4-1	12	ASTNRDRGFEQF
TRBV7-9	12	ASSLVGGEHTLG
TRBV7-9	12	ASSFERSGDSHY
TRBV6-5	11	ASSRDLGETQY
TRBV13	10	ASTWGVSEAF
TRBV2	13	ASSGVAGRNQPQH
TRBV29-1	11	SVGTGPGNTIY
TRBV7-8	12	ASSLAGGTDTQT
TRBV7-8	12	ASSLTGGPDLLH
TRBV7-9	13	AGRLASETQYIGY
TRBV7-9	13	AGQGVRETQYEAF
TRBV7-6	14	ASSLQSYNSPLHQF